This entry is about one TCR beta chain. Its antigen is not known. The junction had 3 bases not matched to a gene; V was cut back by 4 bases and J by 2 bases. This CDR3 has 15 amino acids. The germline V gene encodes CDR1 MDHEN and CDR2 SYDVKM. The sample belongs to a study of cytomegalovirus exposure and HLA in healthy donors. General study points: Most sequenced TCRs were rare (though some public TCRs occurred in many donors). In an earlier analysis, most TCR beta V segments were productive about 87% or about 30% of the time.

Amplification used 60 Vbeta primers and 13 Jbeta primers. The data were produced by immunoSEQ multiplex PCR, yet TCRdb's version contains in-frame clones alone and is incomplete. The sample shows about 220,000 clones, 76% of them seen only once. Input material: PBMCs. This sequence originates from a man aged 18 to 30 in good health and CMV-seronegative. The chain carries TRBV28 and TRBJ2-7, with TRBD2 matching 12 bases. The CDR3 DNA is TGTGCCAGCAGTTCTCTAGCGGGAGGGCCCTACGAGCAGTACTTC. Translating gives CASSSLAGGPYEQYF.